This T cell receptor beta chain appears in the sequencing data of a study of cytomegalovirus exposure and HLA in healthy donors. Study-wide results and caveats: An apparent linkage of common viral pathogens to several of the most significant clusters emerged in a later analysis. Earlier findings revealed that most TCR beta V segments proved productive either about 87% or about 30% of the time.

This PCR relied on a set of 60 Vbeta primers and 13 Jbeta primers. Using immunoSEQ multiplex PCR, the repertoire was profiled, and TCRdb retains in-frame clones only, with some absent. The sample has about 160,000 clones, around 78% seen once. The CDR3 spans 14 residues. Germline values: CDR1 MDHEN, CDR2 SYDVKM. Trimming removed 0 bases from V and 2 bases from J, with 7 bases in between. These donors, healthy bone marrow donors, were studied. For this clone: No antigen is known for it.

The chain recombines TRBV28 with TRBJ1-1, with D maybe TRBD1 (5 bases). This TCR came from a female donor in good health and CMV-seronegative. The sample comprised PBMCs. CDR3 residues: CASSLWTVNTEAFF. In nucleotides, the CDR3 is TGTGCCAGCAGTTTATGGACAGTCAACACTGAAGCTTTCTTT.